Here is one T cell receptor beta chain with its context. J gave up 0 bases and V 6 bases, and 7 bases lay outside the gene matches. This CDR3 spans 15 amino acids. Germline V gene sequence: CDR1 MDHEN, CDR2 SYDVKM. This record comes from a study of cytomegalovirus exposure and HLA in healthy donors. In the study overall: An early data release held around 80 million unique TCRs from HLA-typed donors.

The PCR made use of 60 Vbeta and 13 Jbeta primers. Assay: immunoSEQ multiplex PCR; the TCRdb copy retains only in-frame clones and omits some. The sample contains about 160,000 clones, more than 60% of which appear only once. The origin of this receptor is a woman between 40 and 50 years old in good health and CMV-seropositive. This chain links TRBV28 with TRBJ1-2, with 7 positions matching TRBD1. Sequenced input: PBMCs. CDR3 bases: TGTGCCAGCAGCACTACAGGGGCGACTAACTATGGCTACACCTTC. Translation: CASSTTGATNYGYTF.